Listed below are T cell receptor beta chains from one sample, sequenced in a study of CD8+ T cells in alopecia areata. TCRdb keeps only in-frame clones here, not all; method: immunoSEQ multiplex PCR. The table lists roughly 200,000 clones, 40% to 45% of them singletons. This material consisted of CD4+ T cells sorted from blood, taken around week 37, from a patient treated with tofacitinib. The source of these receptors is a human donor with alopecia areata. Each CDR3 is given with its conserved first and last residue. The order of the fields is J gene, CDR3 length, V gene, D gene, clone size, CDR3 protein, CDR3 DNA. The D gene is left open where the match is weak. Size values are once, few and many counts, or a class for expanded clones, and some rows have none.

j_gene: TRBJ2-1
len: 14
v_gene: TRBV30
d_gene: NA
abundance: NA
CDR3aa: CAWGSGTPDNEQFF
CDR3nt: TGTGCCTGGGGTTCCGGGACACCAGACAATGAGCAGTTCTTC

j_gene: TRBJ2-5
len: 13
v_gene: TRBV6-6
d_gene: NA
abundance: few
CDR3aa: CASRSGTQETQYF
CDR3nt: TGTGCCAGCAGATCCGGGACACAAGAGACCCAGTACTTC

j_gene: TRBJ2-5
len: 15
v_gene: TRBV7-9
d_gene: NA
abundance: few
CDR3aa: CASSYGGAQGETQYF
CDR3nt: TGTGCCAGCAGCTATGGTGGGGCCCAGGGAGAGACCCAGTACTTC

j_gene: TRBJ2-1
len: 20
v_gene: TRBV4-1
d_gene: TRBD2
abundance: NA
CDR3aa: CASSQEGASGRVLSGNEQFF
CDR3nt: TGCGCCAGCAGCCAAGAAGGGGCTAGCGGGAGAGTCCTTTCTGGCAATGAGCAGTTCTTC

j_gene: TRBJ2-7
len: 16
v_gene: TRBV4-2
d_gene: NA
abundance: NA
CDR3aa: CASSQEIAVRTYEQYF
CDR3nt: TGTGCCAGCAGCCAAGAGATAGCGGTGAGAACCTACGAGCAGTACTTC

j_gene: TRBJ2-3
len: 13
v_gene: TRBV15
d_gene: NA
abundance: few
CDR3aa: CATSRDPKDTQYF
CDR3nt: TGTGCCACCAGCAGAGATCCGAAAGATACGCAGTATTTT

j_gene: TRBJ2-5
len: 13
v_gene: TRBV7-2
d_gene: NA
abundance: NA
CDR3aa: CASSLGLGETQYF
CDR3nt: TGTGCCAGCAGCTTAGGCCTGGGCGAGACCCAGTACTTC

j_gene: TRBJ2-7
len: 15
v_gene: TRBV30
d_gene: TRBD2
abundance: few
CDR3aa: CAWGQGLAAQGQQYF
CDR3nt: TGTGCCTGGGGCCAGGGACTAGCGGCCCAGGGGCAGCAGTACTTC

j_gene: TRBJ2-1
len: 17
v_gene: TRBV29-1
d_gene: TRBD2
abundance: few
CDR3aa: CSVEEGLAGGIFNEQFF
CDR3nt: TGCAGCGTTGAAGAGGGACTAGCGGGAGGGATATTTAATGAGCAGTTCTTC

j_gene: TRBJ2-3
len: 14
v_gene: TRBV7-3
d_gene: NA
abundance: NA
CDR3aa: CASSSTSSTDTQYF
CDR3nt: TGTGCCAGCAGCTCTACATCTAGCACAGATACGCAGTATTTT

j_gene: TRBJ2-3
len: 16
v_gene: TRBV7-2
d_gene: NA
abundance: few
CDR3aa: CASSLGGDLNTDTQYF
CDR3nt: TGTGCCAGCAGCTTAGGTGGTGACTTAAACACAGATACGCAGTATTTT

j_gene: TRBJ2-5
len: 15
v_gene: TRBV5-1
d_gene: TRBD1
abundance: NA
CDR3aa: CASSPAGQGAETQYF
CDR3nt: TGCGCCAGCAGCCCCGCGGGACAGGGGGCAGAGACCCAGTACTTC

j_gene: TRBJ2-7
len: 15
v_gene: TRBV7-2
d_gene: TRBD1
abundance: once
CDR3aa: CASSLGTGPTYEQYF
CDR3nt: TGTGCCAGCAGCCTAGGGACAGGGCCAACCTACGAGCAGTACTTC

j_gene: TRBJ2-2
len: 16
v_gene: TRBV27
d_gene: NA
abundance: NA
CDR3aa: CASRPGTLARTGELFF
CDR3nt: TGTGCCAGCAGACCCGGGACTTTGGCCCGCACCGGGGAGCTGTTTTTT

j_gene: TRBJ1-3
len: 14
v_gene: TRBV30
d_gene: NA
abundance: NA
CDR3aa: CAWSIDSSGNTIYF
CDR3nt: TGTGCCTGGAGTATAGATAGCTCTGGAAACACCATATATTTT

j_gene: TRBJ2-7
len: 14
v_gene: TRBV7-9
d_gene: TRBD1
abundance: NA
CDR3aa: CASSAGTGFYEQYF
CDR3nt: TGTGCCAGCAGCGCCGGGACAGGGTTCTACGAGCAGTACTTC

j_gene: TRBJ2-7
len: 14
v_gene: TRBV9
d_gene: NA
abundance: few
CDR3aa: CASSVDLAGGEQYF
CDR3nt: TGTGCCAGCAGCGTAGACTTAGCCGGGGGCGAGCAGTACTTC

j_gene: TRBJ2-1
len: 16
v_gene: TRBV27
d_gene: NA
abundance: NA
CDR3aa: CASSVGRVDSYNEQFF
CDR3nt: TGTGCCAGCAGTGTAGGACGCGTGGATTCCTACAATGAGCAGTTCTTC

j_gene: TRBJ1-1
len: 14
v_gene: TRBV28
d_gene: NA
abundance: NA
CDR3aa: CASSFGDSNTEAFF
CDR3nt: TGTGCCAGCAGTTTTGGGGATTCGAACACTGAAGCTTTCTTT

j_gene: TRBJ2-7
len: 12
v_gene: TRBV6-5
d_gene: NA
abundance: NA
CDR3aa: CASSSRIYEQYF
CDR3nt: TGTGCCAGCAGCTCGCGGATTTACGAGCAGTACTTC

j_gene: TRBJ2-5
len: 14
v_gene: TRBV29-1
d_gene: NA
abundance: NA
CDR3aa: CSVEGSKLQETQYF
CDR3nt: TGCAGCGTTGAAGGGTCCAAGCTTCAAGAGACCCAGTACTTC

j_gene: TRBJ2-2
len: 11
v_gene: TRBV29-1
d_gene: NA
abundance: few
CDR3aa: CSVENTGELFF
CDR3nt: TGCAGCGTTGAGAACACCGGGGAGCTGTTTTTT

j_gene: TRBJ2-7
len: 16
v_gene: TRBV7-2
d_gene: TRBD2
abundance: few
CDR3aa: CASSLASSGPQNQQYF
CDR3nt: TGTGCCAGCAGCTTAGCGTCTAGCGGGCCCCAGAATCAGCAGTACTTC

j_gene: TRBJ2-1
len: 15
v_gene: TRBV30
d_gene: TRBD2
abundance: NA
CDR3aa: CAWGSLAGARDEQFF
CDR3nt: TGTGCCTGGGGGAGCCTAGCGGGAGCGAGGGATGAGCAGTTCTTC

j_gene: TRBJ2-4
len: 14
v_gene: TRBV27
d_gene: NA
abundance: few
CDR3aa: CASSPQPKTSGEYF
CDR3nt: TGTGCCAGCAGTCCGCAGCCCAAGACTAGTGGGGAGTACTTC

j_gene: TRBJ2-1
len: 15
v_gene: TRBV11-2
d_gene: NA
abundance: NA
CDR3aa: CASSLAGASYNEQFF
CDR3nt: TGTGCCAGCAGCTTAGCGGGGGCCTCCTACAATGAGCAGTTCTTC

j_gene: TRBJ2-1
len: 16
v_gene: TRBV30
d_gene: TRBD2
abundance: NA
CDR3aa: CAWSVLAGVTYNEQFF
CDR3nt: TGTGCCTGGAGTGTACTAGCGGGGGTCACCTACAATGAGCAGTTCTTC

j_gene: TRBJ1-5
len: 13
v_gene: TRBV30
d_gene: NA
abundance: NA
CDR3aa: CAWSVMGNQPQHF
CDR3nt: TGTGCCTGGAGTGTAATGGGGAATCAGCCCCAGCATTTT

j_gene: TRBJ1-1
len: 14
v_gene: TRBV6-1
d_gene: NA
abundance: NA
CDR3aa: CASSLDRKNTEAFF
CDR3nt: TGTGCCAGCAGTCTTGACAGGAAGAACACTGAAGCTTTCTTT

j_gene: TRBJ1-3
len: 14
v_gene: TRBV7-2
d_gene: NA
abundance: few
CDR3aa: CASTLGSGRNTIYF
CDR3nt: TGTGCCAGCACCTTGGGCAGCGGTCGAAACACCATATATTTT

j_gene: TRBJ2-4
len: 12
v_gene: TRBV30
d_gene: NA
abundance: few
CDR3aa: CAWSVAANIQYF
CDR3nt: TGTGCCTGGAGTGTTGCCGCAAACATTCAGTACTTC